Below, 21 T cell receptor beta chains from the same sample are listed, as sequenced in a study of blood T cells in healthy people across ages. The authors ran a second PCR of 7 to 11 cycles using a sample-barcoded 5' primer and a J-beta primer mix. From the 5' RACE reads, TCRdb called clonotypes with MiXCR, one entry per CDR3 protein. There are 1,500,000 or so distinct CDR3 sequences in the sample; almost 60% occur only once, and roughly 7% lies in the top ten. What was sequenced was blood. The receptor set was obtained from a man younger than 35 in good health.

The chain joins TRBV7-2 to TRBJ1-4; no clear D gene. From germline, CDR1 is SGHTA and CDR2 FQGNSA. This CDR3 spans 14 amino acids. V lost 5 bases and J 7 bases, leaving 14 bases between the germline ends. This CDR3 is CASSPQPDFEKLFF. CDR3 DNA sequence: TGTGCCAGCAGCCCCCAACCCGACTTTGAAAAACTGTTTTTT.

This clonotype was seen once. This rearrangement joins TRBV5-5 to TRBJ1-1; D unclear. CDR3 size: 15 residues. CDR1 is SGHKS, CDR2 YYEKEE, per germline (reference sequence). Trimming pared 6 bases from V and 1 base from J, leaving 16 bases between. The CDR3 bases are TGTGCCAGCAACATTTACGCGACTGGGAACACTGAAGCTTTCTTT. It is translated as CASNIYATGNTEAFF. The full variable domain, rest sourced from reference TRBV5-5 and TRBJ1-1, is DAGVTQSPTHLIKTRGQQVTLRCSPISGHKSVSWYQQVLGQGPQFIFQYYEKEERGRGNFPDRFSARQFPNYSSELNVNALLLGDSALYLCASNIYATGNTEAFFGQGTRLTVV.

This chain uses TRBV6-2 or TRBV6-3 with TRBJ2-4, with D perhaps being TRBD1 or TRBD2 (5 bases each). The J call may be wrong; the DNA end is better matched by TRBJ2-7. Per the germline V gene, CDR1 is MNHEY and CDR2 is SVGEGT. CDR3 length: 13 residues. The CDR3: CASSDVGAYEQYF. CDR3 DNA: TGTGCCAGCAGTGACGTGGGGGCCTACGAGCAGTACTTC.

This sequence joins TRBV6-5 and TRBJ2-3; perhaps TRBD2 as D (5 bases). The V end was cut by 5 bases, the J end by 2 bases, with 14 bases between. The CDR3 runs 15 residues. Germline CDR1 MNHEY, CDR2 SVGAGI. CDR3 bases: TGTGCCAGCAGTGTAGACGTACTAGTCACAGATACGCAGTATTTT. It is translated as CASSVDVLVTDTQYF.

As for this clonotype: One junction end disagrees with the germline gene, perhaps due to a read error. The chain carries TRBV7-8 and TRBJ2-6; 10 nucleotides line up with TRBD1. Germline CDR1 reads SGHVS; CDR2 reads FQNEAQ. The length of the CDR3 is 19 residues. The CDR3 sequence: CASSLAPRDRGSGATVLTF. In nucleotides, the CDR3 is TGTGCCAGCAGCCTCGCCCCTCGGGACAGGGGTTCTGGGGCCACCGTCCTGACTTTC. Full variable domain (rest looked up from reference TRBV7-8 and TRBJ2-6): GAGVSQSPRYKVAKRGQDVALRCDPISGHVSLFWYQQALGQGPEFLTYFQNEAQLDKSGLPSDRFFAERPEGSVSTLKIQRTQQEDSAVYLCASSLAPRDRGSGATVLTFGAGSRLTVL.

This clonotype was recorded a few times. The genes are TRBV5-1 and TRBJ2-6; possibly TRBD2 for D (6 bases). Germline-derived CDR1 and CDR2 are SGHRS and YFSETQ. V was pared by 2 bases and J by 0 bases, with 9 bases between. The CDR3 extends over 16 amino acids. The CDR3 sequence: CASSFWGDSGANVLTF. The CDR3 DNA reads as TGCGCCAGCAGCTTTTGGGGGGACTCTGGGGCCAACGTCCTGACTTTC.

The CDR3 sequence: CASSPAGLGTGELFF. The CDR3 region has the DNA TGCGCCAGCAGCCCAGCGGGACTTGGGACCGGGGAGCTGTTTTTT. The chain links TRBV4-1 to TRBJ2-2, with 7 bases that match TRBD2. The CDR3 totals 15 residues. J was trimmed by 5 bases and V by 4 bases; bases with no gene match: 7. In germline, CDR1 is MGHRA, CDR2 YSYEKL.

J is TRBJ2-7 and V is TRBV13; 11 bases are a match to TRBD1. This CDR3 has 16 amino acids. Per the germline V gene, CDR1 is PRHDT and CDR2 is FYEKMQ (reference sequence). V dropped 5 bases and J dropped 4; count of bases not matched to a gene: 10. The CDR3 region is CASSLTGTGGRYEQYF. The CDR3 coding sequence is TGTGCCAGCAGCCTCACCGGGACAGGGGGTCGGTACGAGCAGTACTTC.

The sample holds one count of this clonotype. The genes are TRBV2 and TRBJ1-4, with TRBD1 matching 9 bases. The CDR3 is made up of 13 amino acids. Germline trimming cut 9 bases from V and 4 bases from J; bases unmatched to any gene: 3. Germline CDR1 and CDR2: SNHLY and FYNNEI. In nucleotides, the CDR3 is TGTGCCAGTAAGACAGGGGGTAATGAAAAACTGTTTTTT. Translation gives CASKTGGNEKLFF. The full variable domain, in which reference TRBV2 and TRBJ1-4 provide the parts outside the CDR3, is EPEVTQTPSHQVTQMGQEVILRCVPISNHLYFYWYRQILGQKVEFLVSFYNNEISEKSEIFDDQFSVERPDGSNFTLKIRSTKLEDSAMYFCASKTGGNEKLFFGSGTQLSVL.

The CDR3 reads CASSRAPGLAVQETQYF. The CDR3 DNA reads as TGTGCCAGCAGCCGCGCCCCGGGACTAGCGGTTCAAGAGACCCAGTACTTC. The gene calls are TRBV7-9 and TRBJ2-5; 11 bases are a match to TRBD2. The trim removed 5 bases at V and 2 bases at J, leaving 10 bases unmatched. This CDR3 spans 17 amino acids. The germline V gene encodes CDR1 SEHNR and CDR2 FQNEAQ (reference sequence).

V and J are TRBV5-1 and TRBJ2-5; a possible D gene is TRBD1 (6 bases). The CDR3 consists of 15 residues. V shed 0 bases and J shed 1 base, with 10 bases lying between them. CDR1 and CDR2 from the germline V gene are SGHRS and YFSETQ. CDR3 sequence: CASSLGNRAQETQYF. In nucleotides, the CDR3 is TGCGCCAGCAGCTTGGGAAACAGGGCCCAAGAGACCCAGTACTTC.

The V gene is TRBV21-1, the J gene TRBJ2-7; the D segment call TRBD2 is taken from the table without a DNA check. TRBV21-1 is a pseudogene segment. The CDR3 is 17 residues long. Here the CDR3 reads CASSKVWSGRAPYEQYF. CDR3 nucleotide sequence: TGTGCCAGCAGCAAAGTATGGAGCGGGAGGGCCCCCTACGAGCAGTACTTC.

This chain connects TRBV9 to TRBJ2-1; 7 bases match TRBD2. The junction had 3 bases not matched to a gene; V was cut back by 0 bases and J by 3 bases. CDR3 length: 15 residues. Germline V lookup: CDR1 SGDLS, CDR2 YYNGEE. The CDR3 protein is CASSVAPSGYNEQFF. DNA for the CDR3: TGTGCCAGCAGCGTAGCCCCTAGCGGCTACAATGAGCAGTTCTTC.

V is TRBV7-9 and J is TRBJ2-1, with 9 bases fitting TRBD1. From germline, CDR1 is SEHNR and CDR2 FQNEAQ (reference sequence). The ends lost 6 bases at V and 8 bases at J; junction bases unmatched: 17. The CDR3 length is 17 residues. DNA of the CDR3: TGTGCCAGCAGGAGTACAGGGGGCGCGGGCATTGCATATGAGCAGTTCTTC. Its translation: CASRSTGGAGIAYEQFF.

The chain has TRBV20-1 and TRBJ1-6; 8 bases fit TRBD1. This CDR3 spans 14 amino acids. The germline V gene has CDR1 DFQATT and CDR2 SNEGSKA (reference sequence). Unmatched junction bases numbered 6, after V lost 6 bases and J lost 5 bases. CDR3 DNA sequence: TGCAGTGCCCCAGGGGGCTTGGATAATTCACCCCTCCACTTT. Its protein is CSAPGGLDNSPLHF.

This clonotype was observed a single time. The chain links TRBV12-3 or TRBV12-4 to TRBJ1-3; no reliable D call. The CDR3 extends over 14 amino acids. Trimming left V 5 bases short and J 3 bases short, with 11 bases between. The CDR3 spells CASSRRADGNTIYF. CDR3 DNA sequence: TGTGCCAGCAGTCGAAGGGCAGATGGAAACACCATATATTTT.

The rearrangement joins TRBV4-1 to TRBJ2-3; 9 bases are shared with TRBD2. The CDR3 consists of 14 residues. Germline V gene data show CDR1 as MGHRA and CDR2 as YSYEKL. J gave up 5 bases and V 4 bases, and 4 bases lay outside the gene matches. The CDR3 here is CASSPLAGIDTQYF. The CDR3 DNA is TGCGCCAGCAGCCCCCTAGCGGGAATAGATACGCAGTATTTT.

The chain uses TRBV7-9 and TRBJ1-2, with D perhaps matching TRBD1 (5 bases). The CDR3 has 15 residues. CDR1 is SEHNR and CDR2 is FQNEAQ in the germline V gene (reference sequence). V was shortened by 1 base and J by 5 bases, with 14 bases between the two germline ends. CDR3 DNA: TGTGCCAGCAGCTTAGTCGGGGGAGACAGTTATGGCTACACCTTC. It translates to CASSLVGGDSYGYTF.

The CDR3 reads CASSVVGGSPLHF. CDR3 DNA: TGTGCCAGCAGCGTGGTCGGGGGGTCACCCCTCCACTTT. The gene calls are TRBV12-3 or TRBV12-4 and TRBJ1-6, with D perhaps TRBD1 (5 bases). V lost 6 bases and J lost 10, with 13 bases in between. This CDR3 is 13 amino acids long.

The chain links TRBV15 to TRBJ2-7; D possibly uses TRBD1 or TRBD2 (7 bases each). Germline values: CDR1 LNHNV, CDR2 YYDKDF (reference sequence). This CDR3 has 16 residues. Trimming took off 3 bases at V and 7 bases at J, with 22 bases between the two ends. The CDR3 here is CATSSHLGGGAREQYF. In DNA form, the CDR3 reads TGTGCCACCAGCAGCCATCTGGGAGGGGGCGCGCGGGAGCAGTACTTC.

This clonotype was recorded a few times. CDR3 amino acids: CASSLSSGSNQPQHF. In DNA form, the CDR3 reads TGTGCCAGCAGTTTATCGAGCGGGAGCAATCAGCCCCAGCATTTT. The rearrangement uses TRBV27 and TRBJ1-5; D is uncertain. The CDR3 runs to 15 residues. Germline assignment: CDR1 MNHEY and CDR2 SMNVEV (reference sequence). The germline V and J ends were trimmed by 0 bases and 1 base, with 7 bases remaining between them.